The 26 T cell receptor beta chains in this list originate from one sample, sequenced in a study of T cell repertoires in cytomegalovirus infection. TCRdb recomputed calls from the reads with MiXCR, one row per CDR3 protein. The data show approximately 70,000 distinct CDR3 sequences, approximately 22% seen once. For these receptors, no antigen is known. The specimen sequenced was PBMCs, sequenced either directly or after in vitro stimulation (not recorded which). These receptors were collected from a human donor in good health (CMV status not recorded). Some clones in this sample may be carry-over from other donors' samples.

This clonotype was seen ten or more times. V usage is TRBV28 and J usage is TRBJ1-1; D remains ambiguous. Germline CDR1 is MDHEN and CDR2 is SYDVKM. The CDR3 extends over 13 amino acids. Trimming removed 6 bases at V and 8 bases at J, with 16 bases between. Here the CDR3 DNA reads TGTGCCAGCAGGCCCCCAAACGTGGAAGAAGCTTTCTTT. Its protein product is CASRPPNVEEAFF.

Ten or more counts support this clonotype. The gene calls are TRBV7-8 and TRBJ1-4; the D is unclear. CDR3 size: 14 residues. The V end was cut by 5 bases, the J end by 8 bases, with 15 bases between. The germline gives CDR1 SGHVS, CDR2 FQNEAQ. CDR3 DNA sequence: TGTGCCAGCAGCCCGGATGAGGCTCGAGAAAAACTGTTTTTT. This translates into CASSPDEAREKLFF.

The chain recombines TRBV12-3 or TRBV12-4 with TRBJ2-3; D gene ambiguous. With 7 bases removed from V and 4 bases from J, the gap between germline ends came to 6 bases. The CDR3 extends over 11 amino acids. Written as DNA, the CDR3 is TGTGCCAGCACTTTGGCAGATACGCAGTATTTT. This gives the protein CASTLADTQYF.

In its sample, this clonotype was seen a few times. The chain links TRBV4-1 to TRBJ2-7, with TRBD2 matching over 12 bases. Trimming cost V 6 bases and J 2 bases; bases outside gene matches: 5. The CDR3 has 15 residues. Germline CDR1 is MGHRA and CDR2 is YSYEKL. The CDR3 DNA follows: TGCGCCAGCAGTGGAGGACTAGCGGGAACCTACGAGCAGTACTTC. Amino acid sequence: CASSGGLAGTYEQYF.

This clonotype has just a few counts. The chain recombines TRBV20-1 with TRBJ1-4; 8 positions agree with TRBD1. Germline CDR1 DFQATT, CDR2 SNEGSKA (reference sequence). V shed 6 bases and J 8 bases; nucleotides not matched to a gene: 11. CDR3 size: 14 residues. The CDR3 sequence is CSAARQGINEKLFF. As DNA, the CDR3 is TGCAGTGCAGCCCGACAGGGGATAAACGAAAAACTGTTTTTT.

CDR3: CASSEFAGITDTQYF. The CDR3 DNA follows: TGTGCCAGCAGTGAATTCGCAGGGATAACAGATACGCAGTATTTT. The J gene is TRBJ2-3, the V gene TRBV6-1; possible D gene TRBD1, 5 bases. Germline assignment: CDR1 MNHNS and CDR2 SASEGT. This CDR3 is built from 15 residues. Trimming cost V 2 bases and J 3 bases, with 12 bases left between them.

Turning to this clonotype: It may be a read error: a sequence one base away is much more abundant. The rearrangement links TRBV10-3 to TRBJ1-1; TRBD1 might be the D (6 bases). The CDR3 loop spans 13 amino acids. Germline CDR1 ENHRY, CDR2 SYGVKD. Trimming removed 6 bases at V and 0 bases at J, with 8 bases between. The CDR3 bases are TGTGCCATCAGCGGACAGCTGAACACTGAAGCTTTCTTT. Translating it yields CAISGQLNTEAFF.

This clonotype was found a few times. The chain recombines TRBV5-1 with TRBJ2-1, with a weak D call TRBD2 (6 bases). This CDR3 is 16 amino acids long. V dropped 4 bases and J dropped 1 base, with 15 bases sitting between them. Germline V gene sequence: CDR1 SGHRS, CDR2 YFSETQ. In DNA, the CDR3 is TGCGCCAGCAGCGGCGGGGCGGGTAGGTCCTACAATGAGCAGTTCTTC. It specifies CASSGGAGRSYNEQFF.

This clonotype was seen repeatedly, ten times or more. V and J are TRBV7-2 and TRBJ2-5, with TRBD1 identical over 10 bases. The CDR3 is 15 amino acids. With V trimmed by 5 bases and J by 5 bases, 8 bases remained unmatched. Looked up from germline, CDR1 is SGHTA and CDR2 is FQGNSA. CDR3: CASSRQGARSETQYF. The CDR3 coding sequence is TGTGCCAGCAGCCGACAGGGGGCGCGGAGCGAGACCCAGTACTTC.

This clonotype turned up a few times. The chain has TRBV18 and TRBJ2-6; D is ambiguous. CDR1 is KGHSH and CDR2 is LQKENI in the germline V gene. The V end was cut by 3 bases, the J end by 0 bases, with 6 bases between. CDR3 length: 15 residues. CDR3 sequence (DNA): TGTGCCAGCTCACCCCAGGACTCTGGGGCCAACGTCCTGACTTTC. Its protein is CASSPQDSGANVLTF.

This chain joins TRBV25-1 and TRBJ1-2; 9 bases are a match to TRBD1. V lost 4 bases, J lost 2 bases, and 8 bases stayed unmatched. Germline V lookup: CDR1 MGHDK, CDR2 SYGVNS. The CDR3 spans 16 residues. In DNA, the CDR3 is TGTGCCAGCAGTGCAACAGGGGGCTCCATAAACTATGGCTACACCTTC. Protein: CASSATGGSINYGYTF.

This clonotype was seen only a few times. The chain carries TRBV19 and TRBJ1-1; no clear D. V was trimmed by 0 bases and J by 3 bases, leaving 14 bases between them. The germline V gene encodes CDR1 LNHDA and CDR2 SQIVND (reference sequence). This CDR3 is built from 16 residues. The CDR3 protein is CASSIDLAGEDTEAFF. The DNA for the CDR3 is TGTGCCAGTAGTATAGATCTCGCGGGAGAGGACACTGAAGCTTTCTTT.

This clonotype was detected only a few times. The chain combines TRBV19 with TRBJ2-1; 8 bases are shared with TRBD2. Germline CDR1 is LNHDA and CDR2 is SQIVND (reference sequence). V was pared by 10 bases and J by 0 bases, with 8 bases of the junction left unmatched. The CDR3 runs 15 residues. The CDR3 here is CATDSGTSSYNEQFF. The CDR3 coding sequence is TGTGCCACCGATAGCGGGACGAGCTCCTACAATGAGCAGTTCTTC.

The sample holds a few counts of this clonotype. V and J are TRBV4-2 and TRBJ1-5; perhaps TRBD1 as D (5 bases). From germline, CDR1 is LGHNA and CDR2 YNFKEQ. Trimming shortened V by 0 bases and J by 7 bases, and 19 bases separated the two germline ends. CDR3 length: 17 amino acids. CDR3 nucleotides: TGTGCCAGCAGCCAAGAGAGGCGAGGGGCGGGAGGGCAGCCCCAGCATTTT. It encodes CASSQERRGAGGQPQHF.

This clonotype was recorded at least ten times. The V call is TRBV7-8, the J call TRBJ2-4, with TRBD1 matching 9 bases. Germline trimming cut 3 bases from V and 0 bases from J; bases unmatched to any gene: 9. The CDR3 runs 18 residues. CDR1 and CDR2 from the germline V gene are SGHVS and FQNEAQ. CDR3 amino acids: CASSFGTGPWLAKNIQYF. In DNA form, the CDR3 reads TGTGCCAGCAGCTTTGGGACAGGGCCCTGGTTAGCCAAAAACATTCAGTACTTC.

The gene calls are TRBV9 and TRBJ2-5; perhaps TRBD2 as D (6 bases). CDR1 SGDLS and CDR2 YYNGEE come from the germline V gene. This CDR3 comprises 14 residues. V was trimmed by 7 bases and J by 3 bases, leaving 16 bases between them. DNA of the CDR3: TGTGCCAGCGCGGGGCCCAACACAGAAGAGACCCAGTACTTC. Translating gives CASAGPNTEETQYF. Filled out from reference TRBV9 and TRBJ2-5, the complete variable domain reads DSGVTQTPKHLITATGQRVTLRCSPRSGDLSVYWYQQSLDQGLQFLIQYYNGEERAKGNILERFSAQQFPDLHSELNLSSLELGDSALYFCASAGPNTEETQYFGPGTRLLVL.

In DNA, the CDR3 is TGTGCCAGCAGCGTAGGGGGACAGGGGGTCTATATTCAGTACTTC. Translation: CASSVGGQGVYIQYF. The J gene is TRBJ2-4, the V gene TRBV9, with 11 bases identical to TRBD1. With 0 bases clipped from V and 10 bases from J, the junction kept 6 bases outside the gene matches. The CDR3 contains 15 residues. The germline CDR1 and CDR2 sequences are SGDLS and YYNGEE.

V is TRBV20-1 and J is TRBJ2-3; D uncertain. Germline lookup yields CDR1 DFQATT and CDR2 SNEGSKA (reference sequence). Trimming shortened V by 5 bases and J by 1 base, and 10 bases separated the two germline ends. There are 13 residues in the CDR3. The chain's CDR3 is CSAFQTGTDTQYF. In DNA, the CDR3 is TGCAGTGCTTTTCAGACGGGCACAGATACGCAGTATTTT.

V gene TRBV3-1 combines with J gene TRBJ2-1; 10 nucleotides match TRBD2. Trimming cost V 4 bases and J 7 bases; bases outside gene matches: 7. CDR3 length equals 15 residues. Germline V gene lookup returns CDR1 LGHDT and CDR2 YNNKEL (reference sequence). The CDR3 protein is CASSPPGLARNEQFF. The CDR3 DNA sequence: TGTGCCAGCAGCCCCCCGGGACTAGCGAGAAATGAGCAGTTCTTC.

CDR3 loop: CASSKGTGLQPGQFF. The CDR3 DNA reads as TGTGCCAGCAGTAAAGGGACAGGACTCCAGCCTGGGCAGTTCTTC. The chain joins TRBV6-2 or TRBV6-3 to TRBJ2-1, with 8 bases fitting TRBD1. V was pared by 5 bases and J by 12 bases, with 15 bases of the junction left unmatched. The CDR3 length is 15 residues. Germline assignment: CDR1 MNHEY and CDR2 SVGEGT.

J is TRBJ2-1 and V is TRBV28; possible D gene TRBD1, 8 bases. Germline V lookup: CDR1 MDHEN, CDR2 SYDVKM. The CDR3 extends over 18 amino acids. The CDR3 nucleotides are TGTGCGACCGCGTCGCAGGGGGCTGCGGGAGCACCGGGCAATGAGCAGTTCTTC. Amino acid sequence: CATASQGAAGAPGNEQFF.

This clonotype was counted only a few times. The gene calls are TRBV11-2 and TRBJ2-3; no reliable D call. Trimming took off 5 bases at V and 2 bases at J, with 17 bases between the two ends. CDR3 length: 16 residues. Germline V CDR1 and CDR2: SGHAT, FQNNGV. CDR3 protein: CASSPPPAAITDTQYF. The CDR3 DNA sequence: TGTGCCAGCAGCCCCCCGCCGGCAGCGATCACAGATACGCAGTATTTT.

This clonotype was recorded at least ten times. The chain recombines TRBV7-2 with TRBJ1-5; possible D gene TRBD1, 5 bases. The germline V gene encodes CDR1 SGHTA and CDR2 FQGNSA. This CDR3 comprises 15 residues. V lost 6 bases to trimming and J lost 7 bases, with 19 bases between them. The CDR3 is CASSRDSSSGQPQHF. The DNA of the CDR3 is TGTGCCAGCAGTCGGGACTCCTCATCCGGCCAGCCCCAGCATTTT.

CDR3 in DNA: TGTGCCAGTAGTATCGGACGGGCCCAGCATTTT. It translates to CASSIGRAQHF. The chain recombines TRBV19 with TRBJ1-5; D not certain. The CDR3 runs 11 residues. With 3 bases removed from V and 11 bases from J, the gap between germline ends came to 8 bases. The germline V gene has CDR1 LNHDA and CDR2 SQIVND (reference sequence). Filled out from reference TRBV19 and TRBJ1-5, the complete variable domain reads DGGITQSPKYLFRKEGQNVTLSCEQNLNHDAMYWYRQDPGQGLRLIYYSQIVNDFQKGDIAEGYSVSREKKESFPLTVTSAQKNPTAFYLCASSIGRAQHFGDGTRLSIL.

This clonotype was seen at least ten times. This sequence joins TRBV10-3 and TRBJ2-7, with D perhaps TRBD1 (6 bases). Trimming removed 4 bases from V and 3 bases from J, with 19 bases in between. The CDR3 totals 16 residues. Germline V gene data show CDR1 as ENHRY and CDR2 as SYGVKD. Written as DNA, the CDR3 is TGTGCCATCAGTGGTGTCGGACAGCCCCTGGTCTACGAGCAGTACTTC. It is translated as CAISGVGQPLVYEQYF.

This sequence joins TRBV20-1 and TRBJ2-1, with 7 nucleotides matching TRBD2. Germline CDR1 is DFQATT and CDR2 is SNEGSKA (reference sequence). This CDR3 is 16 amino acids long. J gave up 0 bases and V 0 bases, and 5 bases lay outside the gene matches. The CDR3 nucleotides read TGCAGTGCTAGAGACCCAGCGGGGAGCTCCTACAATGAGCAGTTCTTC. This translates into CSARDPAGSSYNEQFF.